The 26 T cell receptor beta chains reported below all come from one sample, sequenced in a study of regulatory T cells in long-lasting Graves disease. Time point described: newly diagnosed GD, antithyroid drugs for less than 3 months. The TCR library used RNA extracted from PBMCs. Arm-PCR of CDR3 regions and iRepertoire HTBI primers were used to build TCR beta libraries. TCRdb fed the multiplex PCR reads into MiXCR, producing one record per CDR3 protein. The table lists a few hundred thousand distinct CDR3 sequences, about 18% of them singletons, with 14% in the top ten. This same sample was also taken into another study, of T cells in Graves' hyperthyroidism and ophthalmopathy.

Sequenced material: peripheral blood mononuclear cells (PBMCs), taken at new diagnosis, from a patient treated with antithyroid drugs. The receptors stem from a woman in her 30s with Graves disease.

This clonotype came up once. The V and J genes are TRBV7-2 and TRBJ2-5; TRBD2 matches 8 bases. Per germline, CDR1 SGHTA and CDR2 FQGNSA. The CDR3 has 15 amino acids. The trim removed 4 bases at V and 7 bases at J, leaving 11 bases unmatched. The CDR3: CASSYLAGLAGTQYF. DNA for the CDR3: TGTGCCAGCAGCTACCTCGCGGGGCTAGCGGGGACCCAGTACTTC.

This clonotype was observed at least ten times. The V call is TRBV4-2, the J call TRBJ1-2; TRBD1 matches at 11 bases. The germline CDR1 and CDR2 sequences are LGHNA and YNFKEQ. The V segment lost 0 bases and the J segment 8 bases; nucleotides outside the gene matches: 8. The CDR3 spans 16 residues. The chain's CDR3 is CASSQDPGQGARGYTF. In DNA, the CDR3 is TGTGCCAGCAGCCAAGACCCAGGACAGGGGGCACGCGGCTACACCTTC.

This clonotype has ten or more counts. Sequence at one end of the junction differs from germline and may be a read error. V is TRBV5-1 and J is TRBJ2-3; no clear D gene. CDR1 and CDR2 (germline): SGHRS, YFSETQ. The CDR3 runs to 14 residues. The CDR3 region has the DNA TGTGCCAGCAGCCCAAGGACCAGCACAGATACGCAGTATTTT. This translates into CASSPRTSTDTQYF. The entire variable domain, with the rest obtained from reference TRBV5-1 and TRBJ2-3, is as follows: KAGVTQTPRYLIKTRGQQVTLSCSPISGHRSVSWYQQTPGQGLQFLFEYFSETQRNKGNFPGRFSGRQFSNSRSEMNVSTLELGDSALYLCASSPRTSTDTQYFGPGTRLTVL.

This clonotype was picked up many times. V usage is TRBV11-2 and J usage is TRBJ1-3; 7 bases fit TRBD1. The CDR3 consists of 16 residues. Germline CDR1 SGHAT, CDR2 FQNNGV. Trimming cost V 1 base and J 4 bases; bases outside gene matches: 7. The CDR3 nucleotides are TGTGCCAGCAGCTTAGCCAAGGGGGCGAGAGGAAACACCATATATTTT. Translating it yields CASSLAKGARGNTIYF.

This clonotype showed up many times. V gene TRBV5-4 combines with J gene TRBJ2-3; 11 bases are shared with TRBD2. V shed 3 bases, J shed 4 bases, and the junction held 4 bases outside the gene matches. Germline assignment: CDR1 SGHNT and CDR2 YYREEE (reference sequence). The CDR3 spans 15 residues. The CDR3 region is CASSSTSGGPDTQYF. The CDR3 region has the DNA TGTGCCAGCAGCTCAACTAGCGGGGGCCCAGATACGCAGTATTTT.

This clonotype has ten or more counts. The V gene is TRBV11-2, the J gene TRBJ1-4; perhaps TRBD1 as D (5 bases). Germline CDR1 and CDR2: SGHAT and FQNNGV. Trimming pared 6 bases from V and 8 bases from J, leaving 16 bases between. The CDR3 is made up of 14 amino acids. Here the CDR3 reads CASRRGVIEEKLFF. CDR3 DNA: TGTGCCAGCAGGAGGGGAGTTATCGAGGAAAAACTGTTTTTT.

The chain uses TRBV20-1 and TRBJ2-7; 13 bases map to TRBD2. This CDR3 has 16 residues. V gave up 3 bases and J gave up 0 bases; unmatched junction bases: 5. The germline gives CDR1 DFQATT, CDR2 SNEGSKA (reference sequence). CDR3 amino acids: CSARGLAGPSSYEQYF. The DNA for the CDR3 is TGCAGTGCTAGGGGACTAGCGGGGCCGAGCTCCTACGAGCAGTACTTC.

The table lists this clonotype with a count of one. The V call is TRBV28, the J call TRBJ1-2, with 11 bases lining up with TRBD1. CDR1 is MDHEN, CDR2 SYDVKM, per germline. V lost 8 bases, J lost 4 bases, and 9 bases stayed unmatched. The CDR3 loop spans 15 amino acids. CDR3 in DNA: TGTGCCAGCCAGAACCGGGGGACAGGGGGCTATGGCTACACCTTC. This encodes CASQNRGTGGYGYTF.

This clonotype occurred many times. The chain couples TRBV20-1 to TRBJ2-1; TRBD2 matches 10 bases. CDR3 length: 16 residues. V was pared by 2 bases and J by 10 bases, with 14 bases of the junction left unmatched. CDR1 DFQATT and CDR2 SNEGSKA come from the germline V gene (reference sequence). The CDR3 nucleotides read TGCAGTGCTAGAAGGCGAGAGACTAGCGGGCCCGGGGAGCAGTTCTTC. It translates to CSARRRETSGPGEQFF.

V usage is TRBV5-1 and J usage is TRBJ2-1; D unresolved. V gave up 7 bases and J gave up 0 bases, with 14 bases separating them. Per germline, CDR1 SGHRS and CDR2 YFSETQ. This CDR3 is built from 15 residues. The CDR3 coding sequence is TGCGCCAGCCGACAATCGGAGCACTCCTACAATGAGCAGTTCTTC. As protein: CASRQSEHSYNEQFF.

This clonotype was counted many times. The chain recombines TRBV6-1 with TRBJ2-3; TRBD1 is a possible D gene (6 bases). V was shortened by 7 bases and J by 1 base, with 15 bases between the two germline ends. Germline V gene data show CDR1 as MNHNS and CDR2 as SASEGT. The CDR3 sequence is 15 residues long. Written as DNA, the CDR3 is TGTGCCAGCAACATCAGGGGACGGGGCACAGATACGCAGTATTTT. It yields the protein CASNIRGRGTDTQYF.

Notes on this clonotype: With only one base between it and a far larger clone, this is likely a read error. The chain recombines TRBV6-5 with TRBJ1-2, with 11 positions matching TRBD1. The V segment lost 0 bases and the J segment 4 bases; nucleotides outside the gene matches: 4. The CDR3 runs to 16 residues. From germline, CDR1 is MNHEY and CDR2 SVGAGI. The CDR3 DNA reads TGTGCCAGCAGTTACTCGGACAGGGGGCGCCTCTATGGCTACACCTTC. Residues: CASSYSDRGRLYGYTF.

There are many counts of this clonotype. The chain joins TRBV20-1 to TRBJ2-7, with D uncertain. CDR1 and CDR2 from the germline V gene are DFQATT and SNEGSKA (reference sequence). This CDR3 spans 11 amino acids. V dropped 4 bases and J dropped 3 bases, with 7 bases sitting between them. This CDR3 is CSAIRNYEQYF. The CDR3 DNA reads TGCAGTGCTATCCGAAACTACGAGCAGTACTTC.

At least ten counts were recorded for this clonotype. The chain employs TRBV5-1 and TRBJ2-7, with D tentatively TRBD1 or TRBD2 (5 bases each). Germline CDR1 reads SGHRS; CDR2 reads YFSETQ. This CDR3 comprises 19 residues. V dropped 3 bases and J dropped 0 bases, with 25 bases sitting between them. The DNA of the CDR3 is TGCGCCAGCAGCTACGGGACCGGAATTTACGACTTAAACTCCTACGAGCAGTACTTC. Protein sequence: CASSYGTGIYDLNSYEQYF.

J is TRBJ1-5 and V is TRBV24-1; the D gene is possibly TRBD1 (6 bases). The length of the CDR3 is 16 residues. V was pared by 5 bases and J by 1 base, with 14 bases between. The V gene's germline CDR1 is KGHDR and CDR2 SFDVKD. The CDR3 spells CATSARGGPSNQPQHF. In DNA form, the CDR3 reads TGTGCCACCAGTGCGAGGGGGGGCCCAAGCAATCAGCCCCAGCATTTT.

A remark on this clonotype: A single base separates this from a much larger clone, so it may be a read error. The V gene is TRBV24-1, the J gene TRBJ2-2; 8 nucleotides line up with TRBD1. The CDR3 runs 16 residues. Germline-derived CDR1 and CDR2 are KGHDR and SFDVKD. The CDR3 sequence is CATSDGQGSNTRELFF. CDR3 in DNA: TGTGCCACCAGTGATGGACAGGGATCGAACACCCGGGAGCTGTTTTTT.

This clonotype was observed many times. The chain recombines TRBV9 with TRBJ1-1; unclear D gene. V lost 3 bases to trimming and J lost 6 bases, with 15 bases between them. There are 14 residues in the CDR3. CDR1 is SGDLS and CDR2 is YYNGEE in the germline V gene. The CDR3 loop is CASSAHGLDSEAFF. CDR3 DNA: TGTGCCAGCAGCGCCCATGGCCTAGACTCTGAAGCTTTCTTT.

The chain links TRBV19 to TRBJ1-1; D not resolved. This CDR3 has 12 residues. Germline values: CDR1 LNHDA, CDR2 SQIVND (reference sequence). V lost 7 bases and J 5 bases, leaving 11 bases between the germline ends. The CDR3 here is CASIGGYTEAFF. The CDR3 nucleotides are TGTGCCAGTATAGGCGGATATACTGAAGCTTTCTTT.

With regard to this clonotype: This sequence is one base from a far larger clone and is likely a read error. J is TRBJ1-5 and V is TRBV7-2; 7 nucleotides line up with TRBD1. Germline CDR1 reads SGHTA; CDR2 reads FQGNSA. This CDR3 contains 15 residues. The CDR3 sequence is CDSSPRDRRNQPQHF. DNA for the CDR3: TGTGACAGCAGCCCCCGGGACAGACGCAATCAGCCCCAGCATTTT.

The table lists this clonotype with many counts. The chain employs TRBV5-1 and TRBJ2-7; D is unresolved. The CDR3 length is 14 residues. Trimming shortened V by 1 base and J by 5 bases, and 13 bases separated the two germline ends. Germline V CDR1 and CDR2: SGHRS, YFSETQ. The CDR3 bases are TGCGCCAGCAGCTTGAGCCGGGCAGTGAACGAGCAGTACTTC. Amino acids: CASSLSRAVNEQYF.

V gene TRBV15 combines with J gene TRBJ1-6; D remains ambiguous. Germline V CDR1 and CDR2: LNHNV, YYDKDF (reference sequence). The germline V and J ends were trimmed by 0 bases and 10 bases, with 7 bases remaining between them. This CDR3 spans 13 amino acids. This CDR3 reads CATSRDSNSPLHF. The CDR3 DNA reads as TGTGCCACCAGCAGAGATTCTAACTCACCCCTCCACTTT.

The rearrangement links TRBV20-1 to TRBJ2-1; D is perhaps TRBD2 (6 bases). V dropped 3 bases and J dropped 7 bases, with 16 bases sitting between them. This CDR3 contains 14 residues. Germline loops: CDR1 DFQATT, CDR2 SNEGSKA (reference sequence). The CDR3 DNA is TGCAGTGCTAGGCTTGGGGGAGGCGGGAATGAGCAGTTCTTC. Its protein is CSARLGGGGNEQFF.

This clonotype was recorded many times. CDR3 bases: TGCAGTGCTAGAGATACCTTGGCAGGGGAGCAGTACTTC. Translation gives CSARDTLAGEQYF. The chain has TRBV20-1 and TRBJ2-7; a possible D gene is TRBD1 (5 bases). CDR1 is DFQATT and CDR2 is SNEGSKA in the germline V gene (reference sequence). CDR3 length: 13 amino acids. The V end was cut by 0 bases, the J end by 7 bases, with 13 bases between.

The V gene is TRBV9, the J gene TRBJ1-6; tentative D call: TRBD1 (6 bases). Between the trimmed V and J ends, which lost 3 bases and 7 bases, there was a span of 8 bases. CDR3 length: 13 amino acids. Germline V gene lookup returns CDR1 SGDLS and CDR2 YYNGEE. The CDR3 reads CASSADSNSPLHF. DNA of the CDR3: TGTGCCAGCAGCGCGGACAGCAATTCACCCCTCCACTTT.

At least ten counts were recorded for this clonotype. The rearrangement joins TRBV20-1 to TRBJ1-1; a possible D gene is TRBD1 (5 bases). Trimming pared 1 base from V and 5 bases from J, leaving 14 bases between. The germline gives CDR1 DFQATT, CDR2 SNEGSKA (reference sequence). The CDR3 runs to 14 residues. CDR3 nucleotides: TGCAGTGCTAGAGTTCAGGGATGGGGGACTGAAGCTTTCTTT. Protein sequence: CSARVQGWGTEAFF.

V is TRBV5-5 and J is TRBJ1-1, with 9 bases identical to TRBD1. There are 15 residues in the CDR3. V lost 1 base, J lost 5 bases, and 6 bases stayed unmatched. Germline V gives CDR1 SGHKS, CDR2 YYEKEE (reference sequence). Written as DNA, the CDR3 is TGTGCCAGCAGCTTGAAGGGACAGGGAGGGACTGAAGCTTTCTTT. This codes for CASSLKGQGGTEAFF.